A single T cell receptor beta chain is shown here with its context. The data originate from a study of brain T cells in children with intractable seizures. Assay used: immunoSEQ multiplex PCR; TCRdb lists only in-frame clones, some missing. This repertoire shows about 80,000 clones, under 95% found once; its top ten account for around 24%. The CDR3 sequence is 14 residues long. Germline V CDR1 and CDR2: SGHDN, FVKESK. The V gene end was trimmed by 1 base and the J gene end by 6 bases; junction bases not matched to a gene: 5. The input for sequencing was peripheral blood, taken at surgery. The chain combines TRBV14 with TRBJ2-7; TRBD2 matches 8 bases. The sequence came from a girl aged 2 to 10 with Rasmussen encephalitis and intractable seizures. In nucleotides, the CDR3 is TGTGCCAGCAGCCAAGTGCGGGGGGAAACCGAGCAGTACTTC. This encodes CASSQVRGETEQYF.